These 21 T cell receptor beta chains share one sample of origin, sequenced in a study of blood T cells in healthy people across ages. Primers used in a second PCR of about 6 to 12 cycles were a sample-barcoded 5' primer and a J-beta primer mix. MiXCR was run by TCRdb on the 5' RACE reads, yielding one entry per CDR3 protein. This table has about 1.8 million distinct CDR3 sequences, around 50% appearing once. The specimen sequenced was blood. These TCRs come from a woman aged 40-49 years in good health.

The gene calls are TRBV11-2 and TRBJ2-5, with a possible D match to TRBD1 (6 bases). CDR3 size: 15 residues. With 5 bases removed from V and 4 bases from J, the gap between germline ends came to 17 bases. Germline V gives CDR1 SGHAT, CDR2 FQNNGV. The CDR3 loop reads CASSRLRGGPETQYF. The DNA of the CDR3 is TGTGCCAGCAGCCGGTTAAGAGGGGGTCCAGAGACCCAGTACTTC.

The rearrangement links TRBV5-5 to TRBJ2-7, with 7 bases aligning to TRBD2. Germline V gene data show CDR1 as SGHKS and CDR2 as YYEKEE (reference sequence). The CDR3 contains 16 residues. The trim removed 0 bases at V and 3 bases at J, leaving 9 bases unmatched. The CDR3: CASSLGPAGPYYEQYF. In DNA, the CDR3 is TGTGCCAGCAGCTTGGGTCCAGCGGGACCTTACTACGAGCAGTACTTC. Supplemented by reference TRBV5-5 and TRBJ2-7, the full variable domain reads DAGVTQSPTHLIKTRGQQVTLRCSPISGHKSVSWYQQVLGQGPQFIFQYYEKEERGRGNFPDRFSARQFPNYSSELNVNALLLGDSALYLCASSLGPAGPYYEQYFGPGTRLTVT.

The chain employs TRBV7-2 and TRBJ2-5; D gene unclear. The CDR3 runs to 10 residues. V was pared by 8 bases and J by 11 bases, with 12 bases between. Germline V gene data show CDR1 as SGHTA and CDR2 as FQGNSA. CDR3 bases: TGTGCCAGCGGGCACAATGAGCAGTACTTC. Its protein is CASGHNEQYF.

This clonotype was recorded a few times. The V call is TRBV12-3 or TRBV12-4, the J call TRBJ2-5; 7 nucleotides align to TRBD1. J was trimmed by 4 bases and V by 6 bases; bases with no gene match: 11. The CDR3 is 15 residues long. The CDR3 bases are TGTGCCAGCAGAGCGACAGGGCGCGGTTCAGAGACCCAGTACTTC. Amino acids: CASRATGRGSETQYF.

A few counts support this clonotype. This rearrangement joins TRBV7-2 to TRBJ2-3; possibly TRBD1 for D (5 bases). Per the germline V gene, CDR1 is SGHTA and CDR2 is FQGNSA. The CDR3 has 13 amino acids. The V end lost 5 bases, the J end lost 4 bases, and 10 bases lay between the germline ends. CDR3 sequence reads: CASSVGAADTQYF. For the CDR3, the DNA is TGTGCCAGCAGCGTAGGGGCGGCAGATACGCAGTATTTT.

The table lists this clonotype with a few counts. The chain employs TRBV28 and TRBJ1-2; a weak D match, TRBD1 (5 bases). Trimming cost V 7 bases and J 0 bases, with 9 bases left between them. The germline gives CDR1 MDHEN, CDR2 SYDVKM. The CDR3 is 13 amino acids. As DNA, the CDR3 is TGTGCCAGCACGGCAGGGTCTAACTATGGCTACACCTTC. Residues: CASTAGSNYGYTF.

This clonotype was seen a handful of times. CDR3 sequence: CASSSYQTQYF. CDR3 sequence (DNA): TGTGCCAGCAGTAGTTACCAGACCCAGTACTTC. The V call is TRBV6-2 or TRBV6-3, the J call TRBJ2-5; D unresolved. With 5 bases removed from V and 6 bases from J, the gap between germline ends came to 7 bases. Germline assignment: CDR1 MNHEY and CDR2 SVGEGT. The CDR3 loop spans 11 amino acids.

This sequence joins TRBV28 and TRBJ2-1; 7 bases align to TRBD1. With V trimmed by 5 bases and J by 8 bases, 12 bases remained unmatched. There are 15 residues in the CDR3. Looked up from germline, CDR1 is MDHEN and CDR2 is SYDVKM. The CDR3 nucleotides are TGTGCCAGCAGTGCCTCGGCAGGGGGTCGGGATGAGCAGTTCTTC. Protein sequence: CASSASAGGRDEQFF.

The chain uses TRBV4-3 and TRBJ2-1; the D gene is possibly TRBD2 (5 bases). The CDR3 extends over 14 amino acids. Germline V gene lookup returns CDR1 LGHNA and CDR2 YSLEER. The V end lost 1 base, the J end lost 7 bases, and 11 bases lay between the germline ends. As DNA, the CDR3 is TGCGCCAGCAGCCAAGTAGTGACGGGGAATGAGCAGTTCTTC. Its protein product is CASSQVVTGNEQFF.

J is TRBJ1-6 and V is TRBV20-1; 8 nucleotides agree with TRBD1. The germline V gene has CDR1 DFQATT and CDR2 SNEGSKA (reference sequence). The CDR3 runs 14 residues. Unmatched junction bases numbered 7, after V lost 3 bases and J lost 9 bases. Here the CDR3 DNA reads TGCAGTGCTAGGGGACAGGCCAGGAGTTCACCCCTCCACTTT. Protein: CSARGQARSSPLHF.

As DNA, the CDR3 is TGTGCCAGCAGTTTTTCAAGAATCTCTGGGGCCAACGTCCTGACTTTC. It encodes CASSFSRISGANVLTF. V gene TRBV27 combines with J gene TRBJ2-6; D unclear. The V end was cut by 3 bases, the J end by 0 bases, with 9 bases between. The germline CDR1 and CDR2 sequences are MNHEY and SMNVEV (reference sequence). This CDR3 contains 16 residues.

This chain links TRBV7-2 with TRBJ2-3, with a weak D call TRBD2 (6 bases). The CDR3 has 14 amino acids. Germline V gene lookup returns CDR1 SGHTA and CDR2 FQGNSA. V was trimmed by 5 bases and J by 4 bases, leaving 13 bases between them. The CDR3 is CASSVGRLSDTQYF. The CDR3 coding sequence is TGTGCCAGCAGCGTAGGGAGGCTCTCAGATACGCAGTATTTT.

The CDR3 loop is CSAPGTSYGYTF. The CDR3 coding sequence is TGCAGTGCCCCCGGGACATCCTATGGCTACACCTTC. The chain is built from TRBV20-1 and TRBJ1-2, with D possibly being TRBD1 (6 bases). V gave up 6 bases and J gave up 4 bases, with 12 bases separating them. The CDR3 contains 12 residues. Germline V gene data show CDR1 as DFQATT and CDR2 as SNEGSKA (reference sequence).

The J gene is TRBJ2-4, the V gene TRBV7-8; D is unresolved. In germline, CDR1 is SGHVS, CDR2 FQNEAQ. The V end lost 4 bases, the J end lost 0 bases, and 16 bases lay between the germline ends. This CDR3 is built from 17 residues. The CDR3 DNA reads TGTGCCAGCAGCTCACCCCAGCATCAGCTAGCCAAAAACATTCAGTACTTC. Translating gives CASSSPQHQLAKNIQYF.

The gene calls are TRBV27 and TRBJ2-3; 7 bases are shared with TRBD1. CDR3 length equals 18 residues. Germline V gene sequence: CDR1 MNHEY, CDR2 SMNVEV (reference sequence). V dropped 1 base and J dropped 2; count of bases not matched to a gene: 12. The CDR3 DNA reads TGTGCCAGCAGTTTATTTTACCCCACCGGGACAGACACAGATACGCAGTATTTT. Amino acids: CASSLFYPTGTDTDTQYF.

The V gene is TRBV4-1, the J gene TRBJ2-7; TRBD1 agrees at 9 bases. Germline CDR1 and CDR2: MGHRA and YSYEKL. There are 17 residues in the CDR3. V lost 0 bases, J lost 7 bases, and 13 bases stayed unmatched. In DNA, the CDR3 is TGCGCCAGCAGCCAAGATGATGGGACAGGGCGAAACAATGAGCAGTACTTC. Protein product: CASSQDDGTGRNNEQYF.

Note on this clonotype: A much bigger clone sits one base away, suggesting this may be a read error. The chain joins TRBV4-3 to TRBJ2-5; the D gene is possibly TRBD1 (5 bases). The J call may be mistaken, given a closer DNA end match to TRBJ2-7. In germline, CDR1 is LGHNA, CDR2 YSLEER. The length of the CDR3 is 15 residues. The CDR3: CASSQATGTIYEQYF. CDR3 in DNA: TGCGCCAGCAGCCAAGCTACAGGAACCATCTACGAGCAGTACTTC.

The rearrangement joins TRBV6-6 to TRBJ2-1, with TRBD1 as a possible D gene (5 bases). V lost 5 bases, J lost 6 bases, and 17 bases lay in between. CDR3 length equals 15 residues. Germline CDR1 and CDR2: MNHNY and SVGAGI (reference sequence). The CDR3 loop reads CASSLDTQRINEQFF. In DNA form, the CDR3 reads TGTGCCAGCAGTCTGGACACGCAGAGGATCAATGAGCAGTTCTTC.

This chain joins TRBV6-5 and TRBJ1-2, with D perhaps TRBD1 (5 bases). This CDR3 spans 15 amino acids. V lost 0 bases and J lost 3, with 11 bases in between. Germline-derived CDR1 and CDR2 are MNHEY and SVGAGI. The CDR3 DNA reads TGTGCCAGCAGTTACTCGAGGCAGGGTTACTATGGCTACACCTTC. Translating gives CASSYSRQGYYGYTF.

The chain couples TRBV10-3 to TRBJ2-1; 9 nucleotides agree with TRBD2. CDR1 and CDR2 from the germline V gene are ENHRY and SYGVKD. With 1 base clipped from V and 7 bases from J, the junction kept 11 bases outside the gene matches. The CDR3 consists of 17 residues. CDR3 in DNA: TGTGCCATCAGTGAGTTGGCTAGCGGGGTCTTTACGAATGAGCAGTTCTTC. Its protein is CAISELASGVFTNEQFF.

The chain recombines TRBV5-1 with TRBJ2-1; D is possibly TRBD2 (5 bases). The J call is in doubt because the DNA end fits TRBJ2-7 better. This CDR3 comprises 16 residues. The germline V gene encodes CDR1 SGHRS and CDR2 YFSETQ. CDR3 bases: TGCGCCAGCAGCTTCGAGTCGGGAAAAACCTACAATGAGCAGTACTTC. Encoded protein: CASSFESGKTYNEQYF.